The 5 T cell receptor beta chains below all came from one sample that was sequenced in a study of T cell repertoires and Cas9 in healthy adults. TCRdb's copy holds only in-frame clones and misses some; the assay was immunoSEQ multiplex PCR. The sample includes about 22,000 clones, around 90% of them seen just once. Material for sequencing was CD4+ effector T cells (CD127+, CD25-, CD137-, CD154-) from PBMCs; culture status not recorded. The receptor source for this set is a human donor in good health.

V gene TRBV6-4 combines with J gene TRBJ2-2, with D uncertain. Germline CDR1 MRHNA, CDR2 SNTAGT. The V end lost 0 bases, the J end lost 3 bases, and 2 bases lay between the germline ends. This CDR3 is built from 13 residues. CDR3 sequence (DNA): TGTGCCAGCAGTGACTCAGACACCGGGGAGCTGTTTTTT. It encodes CASSDSDTGELFF.

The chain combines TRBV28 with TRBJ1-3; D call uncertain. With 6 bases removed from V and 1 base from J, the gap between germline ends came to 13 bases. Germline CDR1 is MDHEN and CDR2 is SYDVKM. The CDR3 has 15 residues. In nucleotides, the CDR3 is TGTGCCAGCAGCCCTCCGAGAAGTTCTGGAAACACCATATATTTT. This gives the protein CASSPPRSSGNTIYF.

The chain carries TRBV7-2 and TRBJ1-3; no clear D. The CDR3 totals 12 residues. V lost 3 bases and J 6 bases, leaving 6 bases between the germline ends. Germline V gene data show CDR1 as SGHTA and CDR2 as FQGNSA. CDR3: CASSFWTNTIYF. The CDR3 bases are TGTGCCAGCAGCTTTTGGACAAACACCATATATTTT.

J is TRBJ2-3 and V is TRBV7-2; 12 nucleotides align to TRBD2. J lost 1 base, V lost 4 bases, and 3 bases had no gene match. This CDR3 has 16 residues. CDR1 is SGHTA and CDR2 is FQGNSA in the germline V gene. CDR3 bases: TGTGCCAGCAGCTCTAGACTAGCGGGGGGCACAGATACGCAGTATTTT. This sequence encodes CASSSRLAGGTDTQYF.

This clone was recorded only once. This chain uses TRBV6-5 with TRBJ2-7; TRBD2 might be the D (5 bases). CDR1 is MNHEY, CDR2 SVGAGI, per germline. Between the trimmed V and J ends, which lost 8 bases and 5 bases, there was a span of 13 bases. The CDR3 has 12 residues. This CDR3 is CASGVEGHEQYF. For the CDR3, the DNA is TGTGCCAGCGGCGTTGAGGGCCACGAGCAGTACTTC.